Below are 19 T cell receptor beta chains sequenced from a single sample in a study of cytomegalovirus exposure and HLA in healthy donors. Measured with immunoSEQ multiplex PCR; TCRdb has only the in-frame clones, and not every one. The table lists roughly 200,000 clones, about 81% of them singletons, with 1% to 1.5% in the top ten. The sequencing input was PBMCs. All receptors derive from a woman aged 25 to 39 in good health and CMV-seronegative.

The CDR3 loop is CASKDRSTGELFF. The CDR3 DNA reads as TGTGCCAGCAAGGACAGATCCACCGGGGAGCTGTTTTTT. The rearrangement uses TRBV7-2 and TRBJ2-2, with a weak D call TRBD1 (6 bases). The germline V and J ends were trimmed by 7 bases and 4 bases, with 10 bases remaining between them. The CDR3 extends over 13 amino acids. The germline gives CDR1 SGHTA, CDR2 FQGNSA.

This sequence joins TRBV6-1 and TRBJ1-1; no clear D gene. The CDR3 sequence is 15 residues long. Per the germline V gene, CDR1 is MNHNS and CDR2 is SASEGT. V lost 1 base to trimming and J lost 0 bases, with 9 bases between them. CDR3 protein: CASSEGAGMNTEAFF. CDR3 nucleotide sequence: TGTGCCAGCAGTGAAGGGGCGGGGATGAACACTGAAGCTTTCTTT.

The chain recombines TRBV6-5 with TRBJ1-1; 7 bases are a match to TRBD1. Germline assignment: CDR1 MNHEY and CDR2 SVGAGI. V lost 8 bases, J lost 3 bases, and 9 bases stayed unmatched. The CDR3 covers 14 residues. CDR3 coding DNA: TGTGCCAGCGAGACAGGGAGAGGAGACACTGAAGCTTTCTTT. This encodes CASETGRGDTEAFF.

CDR3 protein: CASSYSIGGIGYGYTF. The CDR3 DNA follows: TGTGCCAGCAGTTACTCGATCGGGGGGATCGGCTATGGCTACACCTTC. The rearrangement joins TRBV6-5 to TRBJ1-2; perhaps TRBD1 as D (5 bases). This CDR3 spans 16 amino acids. The germline CDR1 and CDR2 sequences are MNHEY and SVGAGI. V was trimmed by 0 bases and J by 4 bases, leaving 15 bases between them.

This clone has more than one count but fewer than ten. The same CDR3 arises from other DNA sequences in this sample as well. Here the CDR3 reads CASSLDRGTEAFF. The DNA for the CDR3 is TGTGCCAGCAGCTTGGACAGGGGGACTGAAGCTTTCTTT. The rearrangement uses TRBV13 and TRBJ1-1; 10 bases agree with TRBD1. J was trimmed by 5 bases and V by 3 bases; bases with no gene match: 0. The CDR3 has 13 amino acids. Germline CDR1 is PRHDT and CDR2 is FYEKMQ (reference sequence).

The chain employs TRBV29-1 and TRBJ2-7; 7 bases align to TRBD1. Germline CDR1 reads SQVTM; CDR2 reads ANQGSEA. The CDR3 runs to 11 residues. Germline trimming cut 7 bases from V and 4 bases from J; bases unmatched to any gene: 4. The CDR3 region is CSGGTAYEQYF. The DNA of the CDR3 is TGCAGCGGGGGGACAGCTTACGAGCAGTACTTC.

This clone was detected only once. The chain has TRBV6-1 and TRBJ1-5, with 10 bases identical to TRBD1. J was trimmed by 7 bases and V by 10 bases; bases with no gene match: 10. CDR1 and CDR2 from the germline V gene are MNHNS and SASEGT. The CDR3 contains 14 residues. The CDR3 DNA is TGTGCCACCCTGTCGACAGGGGGCAGGCAGCCCCAGCATTTT. Amino acids: CATLSTGGRQPQHF.

This clone has a handful of counts. V is TRBV5-4 and J is TRBJ1-2; 9 bases map to TRBD1. Germline CDR1 is SGHNT and CDR2 is YYREEE (reference sequence). V lost 0 bases, J lost 3 bases, and 0 bases stayed unmatched. The CDR3 is made up of 14 amino acids. In DNA form, the CDR3 reads TGTGCCAGCAGCTTGGGACAGGGGGACTATGGCTACACCTTC. It yields the protein CASSLGQGDYGYTF.

The chain is built from TRBV7-2 and TRBJ2-5, with TRBD2 matching over 12 bases. J lost 3 bases, V lost 5 bases, and 4 bases had no gene match. CDR1 and CDR2 from the germline V gene are SGHTA and FQGNSA. The CDR3 contains 15 residues. The CDR3 nucleotides are TGTGCCAGCAGCGAACTAGCGGGGGGCAAAGAGACCCAGTACTTC. Translated, it gives CASSELAGGKETQYF. The variable domain in full, with the rest retrieved from reference TRBV7-2 and TRBJ2-5, is GAGVSQSPSNKVTEKGKDVELRCDPISGHTALYWYRQSLGQGLEFLIYFQGNSAPDKSGLPSDRFSAERTGGSVSTLTIQRTQQEDSAVYLCASSELAGGKETQYFGPGTRLLVL.

The chain carries TRBV19 and TRBJ1-2; 9 bases agree with TRBD1. V lost 3 bases to trimming and J lost 4 bases; unmatched junction nucleotides: 3. This CDR3 has 14 residues. Germline V CDR1 and CDR2: LNHDA, SQIVND (reference sequence). The CDR3 loop reads CASSMGQGPYGYTF. The CDR3 DNA sequence: TGTGCCAGTAGTATGGGACAGGGACCCTATGGCTACACCTTC.

The rearrangement uses TRBV7-9 and TRBJ1-2; D is ambiguous. The CDR3 contains 16 residues. Germline V gene data show CDR1 as SEHNR and CDR2 as FQNEAQ (reference sequence). Trimming pared 1 base from V and 4 bases from J, leaving 16 bases between. CDR3 coding DNA: TGTGCCAGCAGCTTAGGAGTTGGGCCGGAAGCCTATGGCTACACCTTC. Translation: CASSLGVGPEAYGYTF.

The rearrangement joins TRBV4-2 to TRBJ2-3; 10 bases align to TRBD2. Germline CDR1 reads LGHNA; CDR2 reads YNFKEQ. This CDR3 is built from 17 residues. V trimming: 3 bases; J trimming: 1 base; junction bases outside the gene matches: 7. For the CDR3, the DNA is TGTGCCAGCAGCCACGGGGCTAGCGGGGGCCGCACAGATACGCAGTATTTT. This codes for CASSHGASGGRTDTQYF.

The J gene is TRBJ2-3, the V gene TRBV9, with 8 bases aligning to TRBD1. V was clipped by 0 bases and J by 1 base; unmatched bases: 13. The CDR3 has 19 residues. The V gene's germline CDR1 is SGDLS and CDR2 YYNGEE. CDR3 sequence (DNA): TGTGCCAGCAGCGTAGATCTTAGGATAACGGGACAGGGCACAGATACGCAGTATTTT. Protein: CASSVDLRITGQGTDTQYF.

As for this clone: Different DNA sequences within this sample yield the same CDR3. This sequence joins TRBV18 and TRBJ1-4, with 8 bases matching TRBD1. V dropped 3 bases and J dropped 3; count of bases not matched to a gene: 3. Per the germline V gene, CDR1 is KGHSH and CDR2 is LQKENI. The CDR3 extends over 15 amino acids. CDR3 region: CASSPRQGPNEKLFF. CDR3 DNA sequence: TGTGCCAGCTCACCGAGACAGGGGCCTAATGAAAAACTGTTTTTT.

V gene TRBV27 combines with J gene TRBJ1-2; maybe TRBD1 (5 bases). CDR1 is MNHEY, CDR2 SMNVEV, per germline (reference sequence). The CDR3 contains 10 residues. The V and J ends lost 8 bases and 8 bases respectively, with 9 bases between them. This CDR3 is CASPGKGYTF. Here the CDR3 DNA reads TGTGCCAGCCCAGGGAAGGGCTACACCTTC.

A single count supports this clone. The rearrangement joins TRBV6-5 to TRBJ2-5; D not resolved. Trimming pared 2 bases from V and 1 base from J, leaving 5 bases between. The CDR3 consists of 13 residues. CDR1 and CDR2 (germline): MNHEY, SVGAGI. CDR3 bases: TGTGCCAGCAGTTACACTATCCAAGAGACCCAGTACTTC. Protein: CASSYTIQETQYF.

This rearrangement joins TRBV30 to TRBJ1-2; D unclear. The CDR3 is made up of 14 amino acids. CDR1 and CDR2 (germline): GTSNPN, SVGIG (reference sequence). Trimming removed 0 bases at V and 0 bases at J, with 8 bases between. The CDR3 is CAWSVGGSNYGYTF. The CDR3 coding sequence is TGTGCCTGGAGTGTAGGCGGATCTAACTATGGCTACACCTTC.

The rearrangement joins TRBV23-1 to TRBJ1-5; no firm D call. TRBV23-1 carries the ORF label, with uncertain function. The CDR3 is 14 amino acids. V was shortened by 7 bases and J by 3 bases, with 13 bases between the two germline ends. The CDR3 here is CASTLGRANQPQHF. The CDR3 DNA reads TGCGCCAGCACTCTGGGGAGGGCCAATCAGCCCCAGCATTTT.

The V and J genes are TRBV7-8 and TRBJ2-5, with D possibly being TRBD1 (6 bases). The CDR3 consists of 15 residues. V dropped 5 bases and J dropped 9 bases, with 22 bases sitting between them. Germline V CDR1 and CDR2: SGHVS, FQNEAQ. DNA of the CDR3: TGTGCCAGCAGCCGTGCTATGACAGGTCCAGGTGCCCAGTACTTC. It yields the protein CASSRAMTGPGAQYF.